This entry features one T cell receptor (beta chain) sequence. The entry originates in a study of technical replicates of blood from several donors. The CDR3 extends over 15 amino acids. V lost 0 bases and J lost 4, with 10 bases in between. Germline assignment: CDR1 MNHEY and CDR2 SVGAGI. Measured with immunoSEQ multiplex PCR; TCRdb has only the in-frame clones, and not every one. The table includes 81,000 or so clones, roughly 96% detected once. Sequencing was done on a sample of T cells isolated from PBMCs. This sequence originates from a human donor in good health. The chain uses TRBV6-5 and TRBJ2-1; D might be TRBD2 (5 bases). Here the CDR3 reads CASSYSYGEYNEQFF. CDR3 nucleotide sequence: TGTGCCAGCAGTTACTCCTACGGGGAATACAATGAGCAGTTCTTC.